This T cell receptor (beta chain) was sequenced for a study of immune evolution from preneoplasia to lung adenocarcinoma. Produced via immunoSEQ multiplex PCR; TCRdb's table is partial and in-frame only. The repertoire holds roughly 5,000 clones, with about four fifths as singletons. This clone was observed a handful of times. Trimming cost V 7 bases and J 1 base; bases outside gene matches: 6. The CDR3 loop spans 15 amino acids. In germline, CDR1 is GTSNPN, CDR2 SVGIG (reference sequence). The chain joins TRBV30 to TRBJ2-4; TRBD2 matches 11 bases. The source is a person between 60 and 80 years old with lung adenocarcinoma. The sample consisted of FFPE minimally invasive lung adenocarcinoma tissue. CDR3 DNA sequence: TGTGCCTATTTAGCGGGGGGGGTCGCCAAAAACATTCAGTACTTC. This codes for CAYLAGGVAKNIQYF.